The 5 T cell receptor beta chains reported below all come from one sample, sequenced in a study of blood T cell repertoires in COVID-19. Produced via immunoSEQ multiplex PCR; TCRdb's table is partial and in-frame only. The sample records 300,000 or so clones, about nine tenths being singletons. The sample was peripheral blood. These receptors all stem from a woman in her thirties with COVID-19, enrolled during active disease.

The V and J genes are TRBV7-9 and TRBJ1-2; TRBD1 matches 11 bases. The CDR3 is made up of 15 amino acids. Germline V gene lookup returns CDR1 SEHNR and CDR2 FQNEAQ (reference sequence). V lost 3 bases to trimming and J lost 10 bases; unmatched junction nucleotides: 10. CDR3 coding DNA: TGTGCCAGCAGCTTGGATCGGACAGGGGGCTCGATCTACACCTTC. Encoded protein: CASSLDRTGGSIYTF.

The CDR3 here is CASSPAGQGYEQFF. CDR3 sequence (DNA): TGTGCCAGCAGCCCAGCTGGACAGGGGTATGAGCAGTTCTTC. V and J are TRBV7-9 and TRBJ2-1, with 9 bases lining up with TRBD1. After removal of 5 bases from V and 8 bases from J, the junction contained 7 bases not matched to a gene. The CDR3 has 14 residues. Germline-derived CDR1 and CDR2 are SEHNR and FQNEAQ (reference sequence). Complete variable domain (other parts from reference TRBV7-9 and TRBJ2-1): DTGVSQNPRHKITKRGQNVTFRCDPISEHNRLYWYRQTLGQGPEFLTYFQNEAQLEKSRLLSDRFSAERPKGSFSTLEIQRTEQGDSAMYLCASSPAGQGYEQFFGPGTRLTVL.

This sequence joins TRBV7-7 and TRBJ2-2; TRBD2 matches 8 bases. The germline CDR1 and CDR2 sequences are SSHAT and FNYEAQ (reference sequence). This CDR3 region has 15 residues. Unmatched junction bases numbered 8, after V lost 5 bases and J lost 6 bases. The CDR3 region has the DNA TGTGCCAGCAGCCCCGGGGGGGGACAATCCGGGGAGCTGTTTTTT. It specifies CASSPGGGQSGELFF.

The V and J genes are TRBV5-4 and TRBJ1-2, with 7 bases that match TRBD1. The CDR3 has 15 amino acids. J was trimmed by 2 bases and V by 3 bases; bases with no gene match: 7. Germline CDR1 reads SGHNT; CDR2 reads YYREEE (reference sequence). The CDR3 nucleotides read TGTGCCAGCAGCTCGGGACAGCTGCTAAACTATGGCTACACCTTC. It specifies CASSSGQLLNYGYTF.

CDR3 DNA: TGCAGCGTAGAACCAAGACTACTTGACACTGAAGCTTTCTTT. This translates into CSVEPRLLDTEAFF. The chain recombines TRBV29-1 with TRBJ1-1; D ambiguous. The CDR3 totals 14 residues. Germline assignment: CDR1 SQVTM and CDR2 ANQGSEA. The V end lost 6 bases, the J end lost 3 bases, and 17 bases lay between the germline ends.